Listed here are 17 T cell receptor beta chains from one sample, sequenced in a study of T cells in Graves' hyperthyroidism and ophthalmopathy. Amplified TCR beta CDR3 regions derived from RNA transcripts. TCR CDR3 regions were first amplified by RT-PCR with HTBI primers. TCRdb passed the multiplex PCR reads through MiXCR, listing each CDR3 protein once. The sample yields about 420,000 distinct CDR3 sequences, approximately 15% seen once. Material for sequencing was blood. These receptors came from a woman younger than 30 with Graves' hyperthyroidism.

This clonotype came up many times. The rearrangement joins TRBV28 to TRBJ2-3, with 7 bases aligning to TRBD1. The CDR3 runs 17 residues. Trimming at V came to 5 bases and at J to 2 bases, leaving 13 bases not matched to a gene. Per the germline V gene, CDR1 is MDHEN and CDR2 is SYDVKM. The CDR3: CASSPRGIPRNTDTQYF. The DNA of the CDR3 is TGTGCCAGCAGTCCCAGGGGGATCCCTCGGAACACAGATACGCAGTATTTT.

This chain connects TRBV2 to TRBJ1-1; D not certain. Germline loops: CDR1 SNHLY, CDR2 FYNNEI. The CDR3 is 14 residues long. Deletions cut 6 bases from V and 1 base from J, with 12 bases between. The CDR3 sequence: CASSPSRQNTEAFF. For the CDR3, the DNA is TGTGCCAGCAGCCCGTCGCGGCAGAACACTGAAGCTTTCTTT.

The V call is TRBV4-2, the J call TRBJ1-4, with D hard to call. Germline V CDR1 and CDR2: LGHNA, YNFKEQ. Trimming pared 0 bases from V and 6 bases from J, leaving 11 bases between. The CDR3 totals 15 residues. In nucleotides, the CDR3 is TGTGCCAGCAGCCAAGATCGTGGCAGTGATGAAAAACTGTTTTTT. Protein: CASSQDRGSDEKLFF.

This clonotype appeared a few times. The rearrangement links TRBV6-1 to TRBJ2-1; D unclear. The CDR3 loop spans 13 amino acids. V lost 1 base and J lost 2, with 3 bases in between. CDR1 is MNHNS and CDR2 is SASEGT in the germline V gene. In DNA, the CDR3 is TGTGCCAGCAGTGAAGGTCCCTACAATGAGCAGTTCTTC. It encodes CASSEGPYNEQFF.

With respect to this clonotype: This sequence may be a read error, since a much larger clone differs from it by one base. V usage is TRBV11-2 and J usage is TRBJ1-2; D gene ambiguous. The germline gives CDR1 SGHAT, CDR2 FQNNGV. The CDR3 covers 16 residues. This CDR3 is CVSSQDSWSRNYGYTF. CDR3 nucleotide sequence: TGTGTCAGCAGCCAAGATTCGTGGAGTCGGAACTATGGCTACACCTTC.

The chain employs TRBV7-9 and TRBJ2-1, with a weak D call TRBD2 (6 bases). CDR3 length: 16 residues. Between the trimmed V and J ends, which lost 5 bases and 8 bases, there was a span of 22 bases. CDR1 is SEHNR and CDR2 is FQNEAQ in the germline V gene (reference sequence). CDR3 sequence: CASSPAGGSAGHEQFF. CDR3 in DNA: TGTGCCAGCAGCCCCGCCGGCGGATCTGCGGGGCATGAGCAGTTCTTC.

This clonotype was picked up a small number of times. The chain links TRBV5-1 to TRBJ2-1; 11 positions agree with TRBD1. There are 15 residues in the CDR3. Germline values: CDR1 SGHRS, CDR2 YFSETQ. The trim removed 5 bases at V and 3 bases at J, leaving 4 bases unmatched. Written as DNA, the CDR3 is TGCGCCAGCAGTCCTGGGACAGGGGGCTACAATGAGCAGTTCTTC. It translates to CASSPGTGGYNEQFF. Complete variable domain (other parts from reference TRBV5-1 and TRBJ2-1): KAGVTQTPRYLIKTRGQQVTLSCSPISGHRSVSWYQQTPGQGLQFLFEYFSETQRNKGNFPGRFSGRQFSNSRSEMNVSTLELGDSALYLCASSPGTGGYNEQFFGPGTRLTVL.

Many counts were recorded for this clonotype. The chain has TRBV12-3 or TRBV12-4 and TRBJ2-7; 11 bases map to TRBD2. This CDR3 is 13 amino acids long. The V segment lost 6 bases and the J segment 4 bases; nucleotides outside the gene matches: 2. Here the CDR3 DNA reads TGTGCCAGCAGGCGGACTAGCGGGTACGAGCAGTACTTC. Translating gives CASRRTSGYEQYF.

There are many counts of this clonotype. This chain uses TRBV20-1 with TRBJ1-1; TRBD1 matches 7 bases. Per germline, CDR1 DFQATT and CDR2 SNEGSKA (reference sequence). The CDR3 has 14 residues. The ends lost 5 bases at V and 3 bases at J; junction bases unmatched: 9. The CDR3 DNA reads as TGCAGTGCTTCCCCTGGACAGGTTCACACTGAAGCTTTCTTT. It yields the protein CSASPGQVHTEAFF.

This clonotype showed up many times. V gene TRBV28 combines with J gene TRBJ2-7, with 7 bases matching TRBD1. The CDR3 is 15 residues long. The V segment lost 6 bases and the J segment 2 bases; nucleotides outside the gene matches: 10. CDR1 is MDHEN, CDR2 SYDVKM, per germline. CDR3 amino acids: CASSAPRQGPYEQYF. CDR3 in DNA: TGTGCCAGCAGCGCTCCTCGACAGGGCCCCTACGAGCAGTACTTC.

This clonotype was counted ten times or more. J is TRBJ2-2 and V is TRBV11-2; TRBD2 might be the D (7 bases). Germline CDR1 SGHAT, CDR2 FQNNGV. Trimming shortened V by 5 bases and J by 5 bases, and 18 bases separated the two germline ends. The CDR3 consists of 16 residues. Here the CDR3 DNA reads TGTGCCAGCAGCCCCCCAAGGGGGGGACCTACCGGGGAGCTGTTTTTT. Its translation: CASSPPRGGPTGELFF. Using reference TRBV11-2 and TRBJ2-2 for the parts outside the CDR3, the full variable domain is EAGVAQSPRYKIIEKRQSVAFWCNPISGHATLYWYQQILGQGPKLLIQFQNNGVVDDSQLPKDRFSAERLKGVDSTLKIQPAKLEDSAVYLCASSPPRGGPTGELFFGEGSRLTVL.

This clonotype appeared a few times. A much larger clone differs by one base, so this may be a read error. The rearrangement links TRBV20-1 to TRBJ2-7, with D maybe TRBD1 (6 bases). Per germline, CDR1 DFQATT and CDR2 SNEGSKA (reference sequence). The CDR3 contains 13 residues. CDR3 residues: CSAQDSPLYEQHF. CDR3 coding DNA: TGCAGTGCCCAGGACAGCCCCCTGTACGAGCAGCACTTC.

The chain has TRBV6-2 or TRBV6-3 and TRBJ1-2; D not certain. CDR3 length equals 21 residues. In germline, CDR1 is MNHEY, CDR2 SVGEGT. Deletions cut 0 bases from V and 0 bases from J, with 26 bases between. The CDR3 reads CASSYSVLMMVARRANYGYTF. In DNA, the CDR3 is TGTGCCAGCAGTTACTCGGTTTTAATGATGGTGGCGCGCCGGGCTAACTATGGCTACACCTTC.

This clonotype was counted at least ten times. This chain links TRBV27 with TRBJ2-1; D is possibly TRBD2 (6 bases). With 5 bases removed from V and 4 bases from J, the gap between germline ends came to 12 bases. Germline V gene data show CDR1 as MNHEY and CDR2 as SMNVEV (reference sequence). This CDR3 spans 14 amino acids. The CDR3: CASSPRRGYNEQFF. DNA for the CDR3: TGTGCCAGCAGTCCGCGGAGGGGTTACAATGAGCAGTTCTTC.

The J gene is TRBJ2-1, the V gene TRBV5-4, with TRBD1 as a possible D gene (5 bases). Trimming removed 0 bases from V and 1 base from J, with 14 bases in between. The V gene's germline CDR1 is SGHNT and CDR2 YYREEE (reference sequence). The CDR3 extends over 17 amino acids. CDR3 protein: CASSLEAGYGSYNEQFF. In nucleotides, the CDR3 is TGTGCCAGCAGCTTGGAGGCAGGGTATGGTTCCTACAATGAGCAGTTCTTC.

J is TRBJ2-7 and V is TRBV6-1; D is uncertain. There are 16 residues in the CDR3. V shed 0 bases and J shed 0 bases, with 12 bases lying between them. Germline V gene lookup returns CDR1 MNHNS and CDR2 SASEGT. CDR3 DNA: TGTGCCAGCAGTGAAGCATATGGGAACCCCTCCTACGAGCAGTACTTC. The encoded protein is CASSEAYGNPSYEQYF.

This clonotype was detected a few times. The genes are TRBV7-8 and TRBJ1-2; tentative D call: TRBD1 (5 bases). Germline loops: CDR1 SGHVS, CDR2 FQNEAQ. V shed 1 base and J shed 3 bases, with 9 bases lying between them. CDR3 size: 14 residues. The CDR3 DNA sequence: TGTGCCAGCAGCTTAGGTCTCAGGGACTATGGCTACACCTTC. Translated, it gives CASSLGLRDYGYTF.